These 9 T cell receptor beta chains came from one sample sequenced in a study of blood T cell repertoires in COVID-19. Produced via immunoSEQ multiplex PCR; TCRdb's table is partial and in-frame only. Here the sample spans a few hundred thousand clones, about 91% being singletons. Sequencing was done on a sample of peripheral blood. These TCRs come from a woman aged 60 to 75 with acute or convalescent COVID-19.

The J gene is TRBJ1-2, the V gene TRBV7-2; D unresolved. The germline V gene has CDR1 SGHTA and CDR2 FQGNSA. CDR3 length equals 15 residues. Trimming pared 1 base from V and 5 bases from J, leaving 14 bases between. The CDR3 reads CASSLESDTAYGYTF. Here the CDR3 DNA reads TGTGCCAGCAGCTTAGAATCCGACACCGCTTATGGCTACACCTTC.

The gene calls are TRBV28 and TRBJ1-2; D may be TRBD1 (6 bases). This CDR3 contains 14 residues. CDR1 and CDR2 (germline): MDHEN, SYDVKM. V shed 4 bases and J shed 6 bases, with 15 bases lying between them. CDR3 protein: CASSSVGTPNGYTF. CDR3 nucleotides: TGTGCCAGCAGTTCCGTCGGGACACCTAATGGCTACACCTTC.

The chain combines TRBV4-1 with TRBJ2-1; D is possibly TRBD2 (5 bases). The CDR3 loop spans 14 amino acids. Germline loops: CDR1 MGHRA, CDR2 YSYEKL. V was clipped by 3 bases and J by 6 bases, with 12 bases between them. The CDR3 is CASSHPGRGNEQFF. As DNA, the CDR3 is TGCGCCAGCAGCCATCCTGGCCGGGGCAATGAGCAGTTCTTC.

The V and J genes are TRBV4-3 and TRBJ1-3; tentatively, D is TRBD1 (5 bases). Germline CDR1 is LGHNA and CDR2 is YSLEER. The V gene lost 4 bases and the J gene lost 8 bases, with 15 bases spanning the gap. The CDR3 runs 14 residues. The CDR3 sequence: CASSLASGWDTIYF. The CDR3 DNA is TGCGCCAGCAGCCTAGCATCAGGGTGGGACACCATATATTTT.

The CDR3 is CASSQEGGDYFEQYF. CDR3 DNA sequence: TGTGCCAGCAGCCAAGAGGGCGGAGACTACTTCGAGCAGTACTTC. The rearrangement joins TRBV4-2 to TRBJ2-7; tentatively, D is TRBD2 (5 bases). Deletions cut 0 bases from V and 6 bases from J, with 15 bases between. From germline, CDR1 is LGHNA and CDR2 YNFKEQ. This CDR3 spans 15 amino acids.

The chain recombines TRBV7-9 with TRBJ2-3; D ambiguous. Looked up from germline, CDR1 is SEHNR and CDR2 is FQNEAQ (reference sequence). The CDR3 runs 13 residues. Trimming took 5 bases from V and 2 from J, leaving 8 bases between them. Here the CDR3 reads CASSPKSTDTQYF. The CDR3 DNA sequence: TGTGCCAGCAGCCCAAAATCCACAGATACGCAGTATTTT.

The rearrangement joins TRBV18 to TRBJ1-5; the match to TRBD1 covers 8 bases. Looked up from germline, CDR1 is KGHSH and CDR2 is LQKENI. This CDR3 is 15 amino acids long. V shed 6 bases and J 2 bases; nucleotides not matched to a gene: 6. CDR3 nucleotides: TGTGCCAGCTCCAGACAGGGGTCGGGCAATCAGCCCCAGCATTTT. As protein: CASSRQGSGNQPQHF.

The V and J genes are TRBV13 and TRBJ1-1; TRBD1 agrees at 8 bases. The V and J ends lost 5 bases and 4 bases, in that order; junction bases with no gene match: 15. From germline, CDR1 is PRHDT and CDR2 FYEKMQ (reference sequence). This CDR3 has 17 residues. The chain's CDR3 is CASSTYSGQGLSTEAFF. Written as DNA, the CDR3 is TGTGCCAGCAGCACCTACTCAGGACAGGGACTATCCACTGAAGCTTTCTTT.

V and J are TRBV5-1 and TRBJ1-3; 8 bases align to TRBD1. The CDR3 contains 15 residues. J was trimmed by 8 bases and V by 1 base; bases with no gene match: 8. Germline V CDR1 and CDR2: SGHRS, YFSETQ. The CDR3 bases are TGCGCCAGCAGCTTGTCGGGACAGGCCGCACACACCATATATTTT. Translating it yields CASSLSGQAAHTIYF.